The T cell receptor (beta chain) under discussion was sequenced for a study of blood T cell repertoires in COVID-19. CDR1 is LGHNT, CDR2 FRNRAP, per germline. CDR3 length: 15 residues. V lost 1 base, J lost 8 bases, and 6 bases stayed unmatched. Clones were read by immunoSEQ multiplex PCR, and TCRdb kept only the in-frame ones, dropping some. The data contain some 270,000 clones, over 75% of them singletons. This clone was observed a single time. The V gene is TRBV12-5, the J gene TRBJ2-3, with 10 bases fitting TRBD1. The specimen sequenced was PBMCs or T cells enriched from blood (not recorded which). The sequence came from a woman aged 40 to 50 who had been exposed to COVID-19. As DNA, the CDR3 is TGTGCTAGTGGTTTGGAGACAGGGGGCATAGGTACGCAGTATTTT. It yields the protein CASGLETGGIGTQYF.